Below, 32 T cell receptor beta chains from the same sample are listed, as sequenced in a study of CD8+CD57+ T cells in acquired aplastic anemia. It was genomic DNA that served as the template for profiling TCR beta VDJ and CDR3. From the reads, TCRdb called clonotypes with MiXCR, one entry per CDR3 protein. The data show 150,000 or so distinct CDR3 sequences, with less than 60% seen just once and 3.2% held by the top ten. Selection for sequencing was limited to patients who had shown CD8+CD57+ cell expansion by flow cytometry. Sequenced sample: sorted CD4+, CD8+, or CD8+CD57+ T cells (not recorded which) from PBMCs. The receptors stem from a human donor with aplastic anemia.

In its sample, this clonotype was seen many times. This sequence joins TRBV20-1 and TRBJ2-1, with TRBD1 matching 8 bases. After removal of 6 bases from V and 0 bases from J, the junction contained 4 bases not matched to a gene. The CDR3 is made up of 14 amino acids. The V gene's germline CDR1 is DFQATT and CDR2 SNEGSKA (reference sequence). The CDR3 DNA reads TGCAGTGCCGGACAGGGATCCTCCTACAATGAGCAGTTCTTC. This translates into CSAGQGSSYNEQFF.

This chain uses TRBV15 with TRBJ2-3, with D perhaps TRBD2 (5 bases). The CDR3 loop spans 12 amino acids. Germline V CDR1 and CDR2: LNHNV, YYDKDF (reference sequence). V gave up 9 bases and J gave up 2 bases, with 9 bases separating them. CDR3 loop: CATREATDTQYF. CDR3 DNA: TGTGCCACGAGGGAAGCCACAGATACGCAGTATTTT.

The chain employs TRBV7-9 and TRBJ1-1, with TRBD1 identical over 7 bases. CDR1 and CDR2 from the germline V gene are SEHNR and FQNEAQ (reference sequence). The CDR3 is made up of 13 amino acids. Trimming removed 11 bases from V and 6 bases from J; junction bases left unmatched: 12. Here the CDR3 DNA reads TGTGCCGGATCCAGGGGGACCTACCCTGAAGCTTTCTTT. Translation: CAGSRGTYPEAFF.

The chain is built from TRBV13 and TRBJ1-2, with 8 bases matching TRBD1. J lost 4 bases, V lost 6 bases, and 10 bases had no gene match. Germline assignment: CDR1 PRHDT and CDR2 FYEKMQ (reference sequence). CDR3 length: 15 residues. DNA of the CDR3: TGTGCCAGCAGACCGAGCGAACAGGGGGGCTATGGCTACACCTTC. This sequence encodes CASRPSEQGGYGYTF. Using reference TRBV13 and TRBJ1-2 for the parts outside the CDR3, the full variable domain is AAGVIQSPRHLIKEKRETATLKCYPIPRHDTVYWYQQGPGQDPQFLISFYEKMQSDKGSIPDRFSAQQFSDYHSELNMSSLELGDSALYFCASRPSEQGGYGYTFGSGTRLTVV.

Remarks on this clonotype: This may be a read error, as it is one base from a much larger clone. Here the CDR3 DNA reads TGTGCCAGCGGCCAAGCGACAGCTCAGGCTTTCTTT. Its translation is CASGQATAQAFF. The chain is built from TRBV3-1 and TRBJ1-1; a weak D match, TRBD1 (5 bases). The CDR3 is 12 residues long. Germline V gene data show CDR1 as LGHDT and CDR2 as YNNKEL (reference sequence).

This clonotype occurred a few times. The chain recombines TRBV24-1 with TRBJ1-2; 7 bases line up with TRBD1. Trimming removed 4 bases from V and 5 bases from J; junction bases left unmatched: 3. In germline, CDR1 is KGHDR, CDR2 SFDVKD. There are 13 residues in the CDR3. CDR3 bases: TGTGCCACCAGTGACAGACAGGGATATGGCTACACCTTC. Its protein product is CATSDRQGYGYTF.

Only a few counts were recorded for this clonotype. A read error is possible here, since a much larger clone lies one base away. This chain links TRBV5-4 with TRBJ1-6; weak D call: TRBD1 (5 bases). CDR1 is SGHNT, CDR2 YYREEE, per germline (reference sequence). The CDR3 is 12 residues long. The CDR3 nucleotides are TGTGCCAGCAGCGGGGGGGACGGCCCCCTCCGCTTT. Translating gives CASSGGDGPLRF.

V usage is TRBV4-1 and J usage is TRBJ2-3; 10 bases agree with TRBD2. The V gene's germline CDR1 is MGHRA and CDR2 YSYEKL. The CDR3 spans 19 residues. V lost 5 bases and J lost 0; bases outside the gene matches: 14. In DNA form, the CDR3 reads TGCGCCAGCAGCTCGCTATCCGGGACTAGCGAAACTAGCACAGATACGCAGTATTTT. It codes for CASSSLSGTSETSTDTQYF.

The chain employs TRBV2 and TRBJ1-6; unclear D gene. The CDR3 covers 16 residues. Germline V CDR1 and CDR2: SNHLY, FYNNEI. V was cut by 2 bases and J by 0 bases, with 8 bases left in between. Here the CDR3 reads CASSESVISYNSPLHF. CDR3 bases: TGTGCCAGCAGTGAATCGGTGATCTCCTATAATTCACCCCTCCACTTT.

This clonotype showed up many times. The chain couples TRBV7-9 to TRBJ2-1; 12 bases map to TRBD2. V lost 4 bases, J lost 10 bases, and 5 bases stayed unmatched. CDR3 size: 14 residues. CDR1 is SEHNR, CDR2 FQNEAQ, per germline (reference sequence). CDR3 amino acids: CASSSGLAGREQFF. The CDR3 DNA sequence: TGTGCCAGCAGCTCGGGACTAGCGGGCCGGGAGCAGTTCTTC.

The rearrangement uses TRBV6-1 and TRBJ2-7, with 9 bases aligning to TRBD1. The CDR3 length is 15 residues. Unmatched junction bases numbered 9, after V lost 6 bases and J lost 3 bases. Per germline, CDR1 MNHNS and CDR2 SASEGT. The DNA for the CDR3 is TGTGCCAGCAGCCCTACAGGGGGCAGGTTCTACGAGCAGTACTTC. Protein product: CASSPTGGRFYEQYF.

A word on this clonotype: A read error is possible here, since a much larger clone lies one base away. V is TRBV6-2 or TRBV6-3 and J is TRBJ1-5; no clear D. CDR3 length: 13 residues. Looked up from germline, CDR1 is MNHEY and CDR2 is SVGEGT. The CDR3 DNA is TGTACCAGCAAGAGGGATAGCAATCAGCCCCAGCATTTT. This codes for CTSKRDSNQPQHF.

This sequence joins TRBV24-1 and TRBJ1-2; 8 bases match TRBD1. Germline CDR1 and CDR2: KGHDR and SFDVKD. The CDR3 extends over 14 amino acids. With 4 bases clipped from V and 3 bases from J, the junction kept 3 bases outside the gene matches. The DNA of the CDR3 is TGTGCCACCAGTGACCGGGACAGGTACTATGGCTACACCTTC. Residues: CATSDRDRYYGYTF.

This clonotype has only one observation. This chain joins TRBV19 and TRBJ1-3; D unclear. V was cut by 7 bases and J by 0 bases, with 16 bases left in between. Germline V gene lookup returns CDR1 LNHDA and CDR2 SQIVND (reference sequence). This CDR3 has 16 residues. The CDR3 bases are TGTGCCAGTACCCCCAGTGGACGAGGCTCTGGAAACACCATATATTTT. Translation: CASTPSGRGSGNTIYF. Full variable domain (remainder filled in from reference TRBV19 and TRBJ1-3): DGGITQSPKYLFRKEGQNVTLSCEQNLNHDAMYWYRQDPGQGLRLIYYSQIVNDFQKGDIAEGYSVSREKKESFPLTVTSAQKNPTAFYLCASTPSGRGSGNTIYFGEGSWLTVV.

The chain is built from TRBV10-3 and TRBJ2-5; 8 nucleotides agree with TRBD2. This CDR3 is 16 amino acids long. Per germline, CDR1 ENHRY and CDR2 SYGVKD. With V trimmed by 4 bases and J by 3 bases, 10 bases remained unmatched. The CDR3 region is CAISAILGGAKETQYF. As DNA, the CDR3 is TGTGCCATCAGTGCGATACTCGGGGGGGCCAAAGAGACCCAGTACTTC.

The CDR3 is CSVATGTGANNEQFF. The CDR3 DNA is TGCAGCGTGGCAACCGGGACAGGGGCGAACAATGAGCAGTTCTTC. This chain links TRBV29-1 with TRBJ2-1; 10 bases match TRBD1. The ends lost 6 bases at V and 5 bases at J; junction bases unmatched: 10. Germline CDR1 reads SQVTM; CDR2 reads ANQGSEA. The CDR3 contains 15 residues.

This clonotype came up once. This chain connects TRBV7-8 to TRBJ1-1; TRBD1 is a possible D gene (5 bases). Germline V gives CDR1 SGHVS, CDR2 FQNEAQ. The germline V and J ends were trimmed by 8 bases and 4 bases, with 17 bases remaining between them. This CDR3 comprises 14 residues. The CDR3 is CASDVDSMSTEAFF. The CDR3 coding sequence is TGTGCCAGCGACGTTGACAGTATGAGCACTGAAGCTTTCTTT. Supplemented by reference TRBV7-8 and TRBJ1-1, the full variable domain reads GAGVSQSPRYKVAKRGQDVALRCDPISGHVSLFWYQQALGQGPEFLTYFQNEAQLDKSGLPSDRFFAERPEGSVSTLKIQRTQQEDSAVYLCASDVDSMSTEAFFGQGTRLTVV.

In its sample, this clonotype was seen a few times. The rearrangement links TRBV6-1 to TRBJ1-5; D ambiguous. The CDR3 is 14 amino acids. V was trimmed by 2 bases and J by 6 bases, leaving 11 bases between them. Germline V CDR1 and CDR2: MNHNS, SASEGT. The chain's CDR3 is CASSENGFAQPQHF. In nucleotides, the CDR3 is TGTGCCAGCAGTGAAAACGGGTTCGCTCAGCCCCAGCATTTT.

The chain uses TRBV9 and TRBJ2-5; no firm D call. Germline CDR1 and CDR2: SGDLS and YYNGEE. The V end lost 4 bases, the J end lost 1 base, and 8 bases lay between the germline ends. The CDR3 is 13 amino acids. In DNA, the CDR3 is TGTGCCAGCAGCTCCTCACTCCAAGAGACCCAGTACTTC. Protein product: CASSSSLQETQYF.

This clonotype showed up many times. CDR3 DNA sequence: TGTGCCAGCAGTTTACGCAGGGATAGTGGCTACACCTTC. Its translation: CASSLRRDSGYTF. The genes are TRBV12-3 or TRBV12-4 and TRBJ1-2, with a weak D call TRBD1 (5 bases). The CDR3 is made up of 13 amino acids. V gave up 2 bases and J gave up 7 bases, with 11 bases separating them.

This clonotype was seen many times. This rearrangement joins TRBV24-1 to TRBJ2-5, with 7 bases fitting TRBD2. The germline CDR1 and CDR2 sequences are KGHDR and SFDVKD. With V trimmed by 0 bases and J by 1 base, 4 bases remained unmatched. This CDR3 comprises 16 residues. CDR3 nucleotide sequence: TGTGCCACCAGTGATTTGGGACTAGGGATCCAAGAGACCCAGTACTTC. As protein: CATSDLGLGIQETQYF.

The sample holds many counts of this clonotype. The gene calls are TRBV29-1 and TRBJ1-1, with D possibly matching TRBD1 (6 bases). Germline CDR1 SQVTM, CDR2 ANQGSEA. Between the trimmed V and J ends, which lost 3 bases and 1 base, there was a span of 15 bases. The length of the CDR3 is 15 residues. The CDR3 here is CSVDSPGDWNTEAFF. The CDR3 nucleotides read TGCAGCGTTGACTCCCCAGGGGATTGGAACACTGAAGCTTTCTTT.

This chain connects TRBV19 to TRBJ1-1; D unclear. This CDR3 is 12 amino acids long. CDR1 and CDR2 from the germline V gene are LNHDA and SQIVND (reference sequence). V lost 6 bases to trimming and J lost 1 base, with 6 bases between them. The CDR3 nucleotides read TGTGCCAGTAGGATCGGGAACACTGAAGCTTTCTTT. It is translated as CASRIGNTEAFF.

V and J are TRBV11-2 and TRBJ1-1; D possibly corresponds to TRBD1 (6 bases). V shed 1 base and J shed 5 bases, with 17 bases lying between them. CDR1 and CDR2 from the germline V gene are SGHAT and FQNNGV. This CDR3 is built from 16 residues. The chain's CDR3 is CASSLGEHWGLTEAFF. Written as DNA, the CDR3 is TGTGCCAGCAGCTTAGGGGAGCACTGGGGGCTTACTGAAGCTTTCTTT.

This clonotype was counted ten times or more. The chain links TRBV9 to TRBJ2-3, with TRBD2 matching 7 bases. This CDR3 is 17 amino acids long. The germline CDR1 and CDR2 sequences are SGDLS and YYNGEE. V trimming: 0 bases; J trimming: 2 bases; junction bases outside the gene matches: 9. For the CDR3, the DNA is TGTGCCAGCAGCGTAGGGGGGGGGAGGCGGAACACAGATACGCAGTATTTT. Protein sequence: CASSVGGGRRNTDTQYF. Together with reference TRBV9 and TRBJ2-3, the CDR3 gives the full variable domain: DSGVTQTPKHLITATGQRVTLRCSPRSGDLSVYWYQQSLDQGLQFLIQYYNGEERAKGNILERFSAQQFPDLHSELNLSSLELGDSALYFCASSVGGGRRNTDTQYFGPGTRLTVL.

The rearrangement joins TRBV11-1 to TRBJ2-3, with 10 positions matching TRBD2. Germline CDR1 reads SGHAT; CDR2 reads FQDESV (reference sequence). CDR3 length equals 20 residues. Losses at the gene ends were 0 bases for V and 6 bases for J; bases not matched to a gene: 18. CDR3 amino acids: CASSLASVEGTSVNLDTQYF. In DNA, the CDR3 is TGTGCCAGCAGCTTAGCGAGCGTTGAAGGGACTAGCGTTAATTTGGATACGCAGTATTTT.

This clonotype was observed at least ten times. The rearrangement uses TRBV5-8 and TRBJ2-2, with D unclear. Germline values: CDR1 SGHTS, CDR2 YDEGEE. CDR3 length: 14 residues. V was clipped by 0 bases and J by 4 bases, with 7 bases between them. In DNA form, the CDR3 reads TGTGCCAGCAGCTTGGACTGGTTCACCGGGGAGCTGTTTTTT. As protein: CASSLDWFTGELFF.

As concerns this clonotype: This sequence may be a read error, since a much larger clone differs from it by one base. V usage is TRBV6-1 and J usage is TRBJ1-1; a weak D match, TRBD1 (6 bases). CDR1 is MNHNS, CDR2 SASEGT, per germline. V lost 6 bases, J lost 4 bases, and 18 bases lay in between. The CDR3 consists of 15 residues. CDR3 loop: CASSQDRIGGTEAFF. The CDR3 coding sequence is TGTGCCAGCAGCCAAGACAGGATAGGGGGCACTGAAGCTTTCTTT.

This clonotype has at least ten counts. V and J are TRBV19 and TRBJ1-1; the D is unclear. The CDR3 covers 13 residues. The ends were cut back, 0 bases at V and 7 bases at J, with 9 bases in the middle. Germline values: CDR1 LNHDA, CDR2 SQIVND (reference sequence). CDR3 protein: CASSIDRTVEAFF. The CDR3 nucleotides are TGTGCCAGTAGTATAGATCGGACGGTTGAAGCTTTCTTT.

The chain uses TRBV6-5 and TRBJ1-2; D is ambiguous. CDR1 is MNHEY, CDR2 SVGAGI, per germline. This CDR3 has 15 residues. Trimming cost V 0 bases and J 2 bases, with 10 bases left between them. CDR3 sequence: CASSYSMSGNYGYTF. As DNA, the CDR3 is TGTGCCAGCAGTTACTCGATGAGTGGCAACTATGGCTACACCTTC.

This clonotype was seen at least ten times. The rearrangement joins TRBV4-3 to TRBJ1-1; D is undetermined. The CDR3 runs to 13 residues. Deletions cut 0 bases from V and 12 bases from J, with 14 bases between. Looked up from germline, CDR1 is LGHNA and CDR2 is YSLEER. CDR3 sequence (DNA): TGCGCCAGCAGCCAAGATGAAGGCACTACCCCTTTCTTT. Protein product: CASSQDEGTTPFF.

This chain joins TRBV10-3 and TRBJ2-5; 13 bases are a match to TRBD2. Germline assignment: CDR1 ENHRY and CDR2 SYGVKD. The V and J ends lost 4 bases and 5 bases, in that order; junction bases with no gene match: 4. The CDR3 sequence is 15 residues long. CDR3 amino acids: CAISVGLAGAETQYF. DNA of the CDR3: TGTGCCATCAGTGTCGGACTAGCGGGAGCGGAGACCCAGTACTTC.